This TCR beta chain appears in the sequencing data of a study of OX40 agonist ivuxolimab in advanced cancers. The protocol was immunoSEQ multiplex PCR, while the TCRdb copy is restricted to in-frame clones and leaves out a portion. Here the sample spans approximately 56,000 clones, about 88% being singletons. The CDR3 has 14 residues. Sample: CD4+ or CD8+ T cells sorted from blood, taken in a trial of the OX40 agonist ivuxolimab. The rearrangement joins TRBV21-1 to TRBJ2-5; TRBD2, the table's D call, lacks a check against the DNA. TRBV21-1 is termed a pseudogene. The source of this sequence is an adult with an advanced solid tumor such as melanoma, head and neck, liver or kidney cancer. The chain's CDR3 is CASSIRTSEKTQYF. DNA of the CDR3: TGTGCCAGCAGCATCCGGACTAGCGAGAAGACCCAGTACTTC.